This T cell receptor (beta chain) was obtained from a study of T cell repertoires and Cas9 in healthy adults. Study overall: CD4 and CD8 compartments: SpCas9-reactive T cells profiled for potency, cytotoxicity, lineage.

Using immunoSEQ multiplex PCR, the repertoire was profiled, and TCRdb retains in-frame clones only, with some absent. In the table there are 22,000 or so clones, less than 95% of which are singletons. Findings and caveats of the study: SpCas9-reactive regulatory T cells reportedly mitigated SpCas9-reactive effector T cells in vitro.

Turning to this clone: What it binds is unknown.

Trimming left V 4 bases short and J 6 bases short, with 18 bases between. The CDR3 length is 15 residues. CDR1 and CDR2 from the germline V gene are SGHDT and YYEEEE. Sequenced sample: CD4+ effector T cells (CD127+, CD25-, CD137-, CD154-) from PBMCs; culture status not recorded. This TCR was sampled from a human donor in good health. The chain has TRBV5-6 and TRBJ2-3; D may correspond to TRBD1 or TRBD2 (5 bases each). In nucleotides, the CDR3 is TGTGCCAGCAGCGGGGGACCTCGGATCGGGGATACGCAGTATTTT. As protein: CASSGGPRIGDTQYF.